This T cell receptor (beta chain) was sequenced in a study of control samples from healthy donors and cancer patients (dated by TCRdb to 2018 to 2021). Receptor libraries were prepared by the immunoSEQ multiplex PCR assay. TCRdb limited this immuneACCESS table to in-frame rearrangements with V and J called. A share of clones is missing; checked studies link under half to unresolved V genes, and the rest is unexplained. This sample gives 35,000 to 50,000 clones in total; around 78% of them show up just once. The top ten hold around 50% of the sample. This clone was recorded once. Its antigen is currently not known. One base away there is no much larger clone; base qualities are not given. The TCR originated in a man aged 60 to 69 in good health. The specimen was blood.

The DNA sequence is as follows: TGTGCCAGCAGCTTAACTAGCGGGAAGCAGTTCTTC. Translated, this is CASSLTSGKQFF. The chain is assembled from TRBV7-2 and TRBJ2-1; TRBD2 agrees with 10 junctional bases. Trimming removed 2 bases from V and 11 bases from J; the gene matches leave 0 bases unexplained. The CDR3 measures 12 amino acids from cysteine to phenylalanine. Left in the record is the CDR3 DNA by itself, 36 bases read in frame from the first base. The germline V gene supplies CDR1 SGHTA and CDR2 FQGNSA.